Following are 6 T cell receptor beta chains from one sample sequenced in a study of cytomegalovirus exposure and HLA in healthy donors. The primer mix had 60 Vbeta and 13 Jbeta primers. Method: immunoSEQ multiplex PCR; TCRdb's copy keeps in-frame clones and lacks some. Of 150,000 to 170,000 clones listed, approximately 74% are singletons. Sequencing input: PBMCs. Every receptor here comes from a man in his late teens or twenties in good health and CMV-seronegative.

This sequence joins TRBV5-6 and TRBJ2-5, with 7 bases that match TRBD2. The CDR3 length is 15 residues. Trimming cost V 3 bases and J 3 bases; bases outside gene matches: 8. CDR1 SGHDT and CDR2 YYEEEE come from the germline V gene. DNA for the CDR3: TGTGCCAGCAGCTCAACTTCTAGCGGTGAAGAGACCCAGTACTTC. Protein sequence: CASSSTSSGEETQYF.

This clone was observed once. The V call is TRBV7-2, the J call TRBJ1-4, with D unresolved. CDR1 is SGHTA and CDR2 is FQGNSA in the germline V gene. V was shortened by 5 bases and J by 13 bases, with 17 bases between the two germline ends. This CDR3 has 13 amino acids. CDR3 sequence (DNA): TGTGCCAGCAGCCCACGGGGAGCACTTATACTGTTTTTT. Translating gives CASSPRGALILFF.

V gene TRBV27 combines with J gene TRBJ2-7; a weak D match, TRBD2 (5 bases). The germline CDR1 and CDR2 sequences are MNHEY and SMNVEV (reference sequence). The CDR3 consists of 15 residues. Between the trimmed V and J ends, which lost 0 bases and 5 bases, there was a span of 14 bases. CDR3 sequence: CASSLSMLEADEQYV. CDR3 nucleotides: TGTGCCAGCAGTTTATCTATGTTGGAGGCCGACGAGCAGTACGTC.

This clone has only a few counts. The CDR3 DNA reads TGTGCCATCAGTGAGACTGGACAGGGATCGGCCCAGCATTTT. It is translated as CAISETGQGSAQHF. This chain uses TRBV10-3 with TRBJ1-5, with 8 positions matching TRBD1. V shed 2 bases and J 11 bases; nucleotides not matched to a gene: 8. The germline V gene has CDR1 ENHRY and CDR2 SYGVKD. This CDR3 comprises 14 residues.

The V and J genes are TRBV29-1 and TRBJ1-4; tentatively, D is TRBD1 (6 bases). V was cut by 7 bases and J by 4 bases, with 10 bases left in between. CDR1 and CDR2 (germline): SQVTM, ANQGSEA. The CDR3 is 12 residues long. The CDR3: CSGGQINEKLFF. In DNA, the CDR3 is TGCAGCGGCGGACAGATTAATGAAAAACTGTTTTTT.

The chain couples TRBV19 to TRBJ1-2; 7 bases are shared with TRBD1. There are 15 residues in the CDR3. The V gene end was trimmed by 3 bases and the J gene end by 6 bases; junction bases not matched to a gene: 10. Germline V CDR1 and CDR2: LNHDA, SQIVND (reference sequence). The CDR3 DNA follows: TGTGCCAGTAGTATGGGGCCCACAGGGGATGATGGCTACACCTTC. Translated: CASSMGPTGDDGYTF.